This TCR beta chain was observed in a study of CD8 T cells in Susac syndrome (dated by TCRdb to about 2019). Notes on the research overall: Repertoire sequencing was used to test whether CD8+ T cell activation and differentiation in Susac syndrome was antigen driven. The study compared CD8+ T cell repertoire clonality among 12 healthy donors, 14 Susac syndrome patients and fewer than 19 multiple sclerosis patients.

General conclusions and limits of the study: The number of individuals in the TCR sequencing and HLA analysis was recognized as being relatively small.

Peripheral blood CD8+ and CD4+ T cells from healthy donors, Susac syndrome patients and multiple sclerosis patients were profiled by high-throughput TCR beta sequencing. Healthy donors were included as age- and sex-matched controls. Bulk CD8+ and CD4+ T cells were purified by magnetic negative isolation, whereas CD8+ TEMRA cells were enriched by FACS. Blood was drawn into EDTA tubes, processed within 24 hours, and PBMCs were isolated by density gradient centrifugation. PBMCs destined for TCR sequencing were cryopreserved in liquid nitrogen and later thawed in a 37 °C water bath. Purity of sorted or isolated CD4+, CD8+ and CD8+ TEMRA cells was at least 90%. A note on this clonotype: What antigen it recognizes has not been identified. No base qualities exist here, and no much larger clone lies one base off it.

RNA was extracted with the RNeasy kit and about 0.5 to 1 ug was reverse transcribed using random hexamers. The immunoSEQ multiplex PCR assay, covering 54 Vbeta and 13 Jbeta segments, was used to amplify TCR beta CDR3 regions. PCR amplification bias was corrected using a synthetic template baseline for primer optimization and computational correction. The paper's data handling went like this. Only productive sequences were kept, with reads annotated to V, D and J genes according to IMGT and analyzed in immunoSEQ Analyzer. To calculate clonality, Shannon entropy was normalized by log2 of the number of productive unique sequences and then subtracted from one. For each patient and control, public and private clones were evaluated within the 100 most prevalent clones. A clone was defined as Susac-specific if it was absent from the healthy and MS cohorts, from about a thousand published viral clones and from other ImmuneACCESS disease sequences. Through fastp at Q25 and MiXCR, TCRdb rebuilt clones from the public reads, retaining in-frame beta chains. Each record represents a unique CDR3 protein, reported with the most common genes and DNA among its rows. The V and J calls reflect TCRdb's pipeline rather than the authors' work. The sample includes 70,000 to 100,000 distinct CDR3 sequences, with over 80% observed a single time. The ten largest clones represent less than 0.35% of the sample.

The germline V gene (reference sequence) specifies PRHDT as CDR1 and FYEKMQ as CDR2. Trimmed from V: 8 bases; trimmed from J: 6 bases; junction bases lacking a gene match: 8. The CDR3, cysteine through phenylalanine, is 14 amino acids long. CDR3 DNA is the only sequence kept; it has 42 bases, read in frame from the first base. This TCR was recovered from a human donor in good health. Sequencing input: CD8+ T cells from PBMCs. The chain is made from TRBV13 and TRBJ1-5, with 9 junctional bases fitting TRBD1. The encoded CDR3 is CASGYRGPSQPQHF. The DNA sequence is as follows: TGTGCCAGCGGGTACAGGGGGCCAAGTCAGCCCCAGCATTTT.